The 18 T cell receptor beta chains in this list originate from one sample, sequenced in a study of T cell repertoires and HLA-DP antigens. Antigen specificity for these receptors is unknown. Assay used: immunoSEQ multiplex PCR; TCRdb lists only in-frame clones, some missing. This sample has about 110,000 clones; 80% to 95% occur once, and the top ten carry around 0.3%. Sequencing was performed on CD4+ T cells from PBMCs. All receptors derive from a woman aged 18 to 35 in good health and CMV-seronegative.

The chain joins TRBV5-4 to TRBJ2-5, with D maybe TRBD1 (5 bases). The CDR3 consists of 14 residues. Trimming removed 4 bases from V and 1 base from J, with 11 bases in between. Looked up from germline, CDR1 is SGHNT and CDR2 is YYREEE (reference sequence). DNA for the CDR3: TGTGCCAGCAGCCTTAGACAGCTCCAAGAGACCCAGTACTTC. Amino acids: CASSLRQLQETQYF.

This clone was detected only once. This CDR3 reads CASIAAGSYEQYF. The CDR3 DNA reads TGTGCCAGCATAGCAGCGGGCTCCTACGAGCAGTACTTC. The V call is TRBV5-6, the J call TRBJ2-7, with D possibly being TRBD2 (6 bases). Trimming took off 6 bases at V and 0 bases at J, with 10 bases between the two ends. Germline loops: CDR1 SGHDT, CDR2 YYEEEE. The CDR3 length is 13 residues.

The J gene is TRBJ1-2, the V gene TRBV28; tentative D call: TRBD1 (5 bases). The germline gives CDR1 MDHEN, CDR2 SYDVKM. Trimming removed 3 bases from V and 1 base from J, with 12 bases in between. The CDR3 has 15 residues. Here the CDR3 reads CASSLGGGGNYGYTF. CDR3 nucleotide sequence: TGTGCCAGCAGTTTGGGGGGAGGAGGTAACTATGGCTACACCTTC.

The chain is built from TRBV7-6 and TRBJ1-5; no definite D call. Trimming took off 0 bases at V and 0 bases at J, with 6 bases between the two ends. Per the germline V gene, CDR1 is SGHVS and CDR2 is FNYEAQ. The CDR3 covers 15 residues. DNA for the CDR3: TGTGCCAGCAGCTTAGCGTACGGTAGCAATCAGCCCCAGCATTTT. Translating it yields CASSLAYGSNQPQHF.

The chain employs TRBV19 and TRBJ1-4, with 9 nucleotides matching TRBD1. Looked up from germline, CDR1 is LNHDA and CDR2 is SQIVND (reference sequence). V dropped 10 bases and J dropped 8; count of bases not matched to a gene: 8. The CDR3 loop spans 13 amino acids. CDR3 sequence reads: CATTGTGKEKLFF. As DNA, the CDR3 is TGTGCCACCACGGGGACAGGGAAGGAAAAACTGTTTTTT.

The chain recombines TRBV28 with TRBJ2-1, with 10 nucleotides matching TRBD2. Trimming took 6 bases from V and 7 from J; bases not matched to a gene: 6. This CDR3 is 14 amino acids long. Germline loops: CDR1 MDHEN, CDR2 SYDVKM. The CDR3 sequence: CASRAGGPRNEQFF. The CDR3 bases are TGTGCCAGCAGAGCGGGGGGGCCGAGAAATGAGCAGTTCTTC.

V and J are TRBV4-2 and TRBJ1-2; the D is unclear. Germline V gene lookup returns CDR1 LGHNA and CDR2 YNFKEQ. The CDR3 has 13 amino acids. The V end was cut by 1 base, the J end by 13 bases, with 16 bases between. The CDR3 is CASSQVWADYSTF. The CDR3 DNA follows: TGTGCCAGCAGCCAAGTATGGGCGGACTATTCCACCTTC.

A note on this clone: An end of the junction differs from the germline gene, which may be a read error. The chain uses TRBV5-6 and TRBJ1-1, with D perhaps matching TRBD1 (5 bases). This CDR3 comprises 15 residues. Germline V gene lookup returns CDR1 SGHDT and CDR2 YYEEEE. The CDR3 DNA reads TGTGCCAGCACCTTGGGGCCGGGGATGAACACTGAAGCTTTCTTT. Protein sequence: CASTLGPGMNTEAFF. Based on the CDR3 plus reference TRBV5-6 and TRBJ1-1, the full variable domain is DAGVTQSPTHLIKTRGQQVTLRCSPKSGHDTVSWYQQALGQGPQFIFQYYEEEERQRGNFPDRFSGHQFPNYSSELNVNALLLGDSALYLCASTLGPGMNTEAFFGQGTRLTVV.

V gene TRBV9 combines with J gene TRBJ2-5; D remains unclear. Germline V gene sequence: CDR1 SGDLS, CDR2 YYNGEE. V lost 0 bases and J lost 9, with 18 bases in between. The CDR3 loop spans 15 amino acids. The chain's CDR3 is CASSVGSSSWYAQYF. In DNA, the CDR3 is TGTGCCAGCAGCGTAGGTAGTAGCTCGTGGTACGCCCAGTACTTC.

The V call is TRBV18, the J call TRBJ2-7; 9 bases fit TRBD1. Trimming removed 4 bases from V and 4 bases from J; junction bases left unmatched: 8. The CDR3 sequence is 15 residues long. The germline gives CDR1 KGHSH, CDR2 LQKENI. CDR3 bases: TGTGCCAGCTCACGCGCCGGGACAGGGTCATACGAGCAGTACTTC. Translated, it gives CASSRAGTGSYEQYF. Supplemented by reference TRBV18 and TRBJ2-7, the full variable domain reads NAGVMQNPRHLVRRRGQEARLRCSPMKGHSHVYWYRQLPEEGLKFMVYLQKENIIDESGMPKERFSAEFPKEGPSILRIQQVVRGDSAAYFCASSRAGTGSYEQYFGPGTRLTVT.

The chain couples TRBV5-1 to TRBJ2-1, with 7 bases aligning to TRBD1. J was trimmed by 5 bases and V by 2 bases; bases with no gene match: 4. The CDR3 sequence is 14 residues long. Germline V gives CDR1 SGHRS, CDR2 YFSETQ. CDR3 DNA sequence: TGCGCCAGCAGCTTCGGGGACAGCAACAATGAGCAGTTCTTC. This encodes CASSFGDSNNEQFF.

In regard to this clone: Other nucleotide sequences from this sample produce the same CDR3. This sequence joins TRBV5-1 and TRBJ1-4; TRBD1 aligns across 8 bases. Germline CDR1 and CDR2: SGHRS and YFSETQ. V gave up 0 bases and J gave up 2 bases; unmatched junction bases: 0. This CDR3 comprises 15 residues. CDR3 sequence: CASSLGTGTNEKLFF. CDR3 bases: TGCGCCAGCAGCTTGGGGACAGGGACTAATGAAAAACTGTTTTTT.

The gene calls are TRBV6-5 and TRBJ1-2; D gene unclear. V was trimmed by 6 bases and J by 8 bases, leaving 22 bases between them. CDR1 and CDR2 from the germline V gene are MNHEY and SVGAGI. CDR3 length equals 15 residues. CDR3 loop: CASSPRRSSGDGYTF. The CDR3 DNA follows: TGTGCCAGCAGCCCAAGAAGGTCGTCCGGAGACGGCTACACCTTC.

This clone was seen once. The chain recombines TRBV5-4 with TRBJ2-5; 7 bases line up with TRBD1. Per germline, CDR1 SGHNT and CDR2 YYREEE (reference sequence). V trimming: 4 bases; J trimming: 3 bases; junction bases outside the gene matches: 6. This CDR3 region has 14 residues. CDR3 DNA sequence: TGTGCCAGCAGCCAACCCCAGGGGGAAGAGACCCAGTACTTC. Translating it yields CASSQPQGEETQYF.

This clone came up once. The CDR3 sequence is CASSLFGGASREDTQYF. CDR3 DNA: TGTGCCAGCAGCTTATTTGGGGGGGCCTCTAGGGAAGATACGCAGTATTTT. The chain combines TRBV7-3 with TRBJ2-3, with D perhaps TRBD2 (7 bases). V lost 2 bases and J 5 bases, leaving 20 bases between the germline ends. From germline, CDR1 is SGHTA and CDR2 FQGTGA. The CDR3 is made up of 17 amino acids.

This rearrangement joins TRBV29-1 to TRBJ2-1, with D perhaps matching TRBD1 or TRBD2 (5 bases each). This CDR3 has 13 amino acids. The V end lost 4 bases, the J end lost 0 bases, and 7 bases lay between the germline ends. The germline gives CDR1 SQVTM, CDR2 ANQGSEA. Written as DNA, the CDR3 is TGCAGCGTTGGGGGGAGCTCCTACAATGAGCAGTTCTTC. Encoded protein: CSVGGSSYNEQFF.

The chain links TRBV10-3 to TRBJ2-1, with D possibly being TRBD1 (6 bases). The ends were cut back, 4 bases at V and 4 bases at J, with 17 bases in the middle. Germline V gives CDR1 ENHRY, CDR2 SYGVKD. The CDR3 runs 16 residues. In DNA form, the CDR3 reads TGTGCCATCAGTGCAAGGACAGCCAAGGGTTACAATGAGCAGTTCTTC. Its protein product is CAISARTAKGYNEQFF.

V usage is TRBV5-1 and J usage is TRBJ2-2; D not certain. The germline CDR1 and CDR2 sequences are SGHRS and YFSETQ. The CDR3 covers 16 residues. Trimming pared 0 bases from V and 0 bases from J, leaving 9 bases between. The CDR3 DNA reads TGCGCCAGCAGCTTGGCCCCGAATCCGAACACCGGGGAGCTGTTTTTT. Encoded protein: CASSLAPNPNTGELFF.